The 23 T cell receptor beta chains below were found in one sample sequenced in a study of identical twins. In TCRdb, the 5' RACE reads were re-called with MiXCR into one record per CDR3 protein. The profile covers about 290,000 distinct CDR3 sequences, with around 9.7% appearing a single time and approximately 6.5% taken by the ten largest. A further study also used this sample, focusing on yellow fever vaccine responses in identical twins.

Sequencing was done on a sample of CD8+ T cells sorted from blood. These receptors were collected from a woman aged 18-29 years in good health.

The chain uses TRBV10-2 and TRBJ2-2; TRBD1 or TRBD2 may be the D gene (6 bases each). CDR1 and CDR2 from the germline V gene are WSHSY and SAAADI. V lost 1 base to trimming and J lost 1 base, with 10 bases between them. The CDR3 extends over 16 amino acids. The CDR3 here is CASSELGGWNTGELFF. The CDR3 bases are TGCGCCAGCAGTGAGTTGGGGGGCTGGAACACCGGGGAGCTGTTTTTT.

This clonotype showed up just a few times. J is TRBJ2-7 and V is TRBV7-9, with 7 bases fitting TRBD2. The germline V gene encodes CDR1 SEHNR and CDR2 FQNEAQ (reference sequence). The CDR3 covers 14 residues. V lost 7 bases to trimming and J lost 5 bases; unmatched junction nucleotides: 11. The CDR3 sequence: CASIPSGGFDEQYF. For the CDR3, the DNA is TGTGCCAGCATCCCCTCCGGGGGGTTCGACGAGCAGTACTTC.

The rearrangement uses TRBV12-2 and TRBJ2-5; the tabulated D call, TRBD1, remains unverified against the DNA. TRBV12-2 is recorded as a pseudogene. The CDR3 is 17 residues long. CDR3: CASRLALGQGLEETQYF. The CDR3 DNA reads TGTGCAAGTCGCTTAGCTCTTGGACAGGGCTTAGAAGAGACCCAGTACTTC.

The rearrangement uses TRBV20-1 and TRBJ2-7; no clear D. The germline gives CDR1 DFQATT, CDR2 SNEGSKA (reference sequence). CDR3 length equals 11 residues. V lost 6 bases, J lost 9 bases, and 15 bases lay in between. CDR3 in DNA: TGCAGTGCAGGTCGTACGGATGGGCAGTACTTC. It encodes CSAGRTDGQYF.

Many counts were recorded for this clonotype. This chain uses TRBV15 with TRBJ2-2, with D possibly matching TRBD2 (5 bases). The CDR3 totals 16 residues. Looked up from germline, CDR1 is LNHNV and CDR2 is YYDKDF (reference sequence). V lost 5 bases, J lost 0 bases, and 13 bases lay in between. The CDR3 here is CATSQSAGANTGELFF. CDR3 DNA: TGTGCCACCAGCCAGTCTGCGGGCGCGAACACCGGGGAGCTGTTTTTT. Variable domain in full (rest from reference TRBV15 and TRBJ2-2): DAMVIQNPRYQVTQFGKPVTLSCSQTLNHNVMYWYQQKSSQAPKLLFHYYDKDFNNEADTPDNFQSRRPNTSFCFLDIRSPGLGDTAMYLCATSQSAGANTGELFFGEGSRLTVL.

This chain joins TRBV10-3 and TRBJ2-2; maybe TRBD2 (7 bases). The CDR3 loop spans 13 amino acids. The ends were cut back, 4 bases at V and 9 bases at J, with 12 bases in the middle. From germline, CDR1 is ENHRY and CDR2 SYGVKD. In DNA form, the CDR3 reads TGTGCCATCAGTGCCGGGGGGCAGTGGGAGCTGTTTTTT. The encoded protein is CAISAGGQWELFF.

The chain joins TRBV6-5 to TRBJ2-2; 15 bases align to TRBD2. The germline gives CDR1 MNHEY, CDR2 SVGAGI. The CDR3 has 19 amino acids. After removal of 2 bases from V and 1 base from J, the junction contained 5 bases not matched to a gene. The CDR3 DNA follows: TGTGCCAGCAGTTACCCGAGGACTAGCGGGAGGGTGAACACCGGGGAGCTGTTTTTT. Amino acids: CASSYPRTSGRVNTGELFF.

The chain recombines TRBV3-1 with TRBJ2-2; D gene uncertain. Germline V gene data show CDR1 as LGHDT and CDR2 as YNNKEL (reference sequence). The CDR3 spans 17 residues. Between the trimmed V and J ends, which lost 3 bases and 2 bases, there was a span of 16 bases. In DNA form, the CDR3 reads TGTGCCAGCAGCCACGAATACGCCTGGGTAAACACCGGGGAGCTGTTTTTT. Protein product: CASSHEYAWVNTGELFF.

This clonotype showed up many times. The rearrangement uses TRBV15 and TRBJ2-2; no firm D call. The V gene's germline CDR1 is LNHNV and CDR2 YYDKDF (reference sequence). The CDR3 has 14 residues. Trimming shortened V by 1 base and J by 2 bases, and 5 bases separated the two germline ends. The CDR3 sequence is CATSRAPNTGELFF. DNA of the CDR3: TGTGCCACCAGCAGAGCTCCCAACACCGGGGAGCTGTTTTTT.

There are many counts of this clonotype. The chain's CDR3 is CSVEDPSYEQYF. DNA for the CDR3: TGCAGCGTTGAAGACCCGTCCTACGAGCAGTACTTC. The rearrangement uses TRBV29-1 and TRBJ2-7; D not certain. Trimming took off 0 bases at V and 1 base at J, with 4 bases between the two ends. Germline CDR1 reads SQVTM; CDR2 reads ANQGSEA. There are 12 residues in the CDR3.

The gene calls are TRBV20-1 and TRBJ2-1; D gene ambiguous. The CDR3 is made up of 17 amino acids. Per germline, CDR1 DFQATT and CDR2 SNEGSKA (reference sequence). Trimming removed 4 bases from V and 1 base from J, with 20 bases in between. The CDR3 loop is CSAIGITDRTSYNEQFF. CDR3 nucleotide sequence: TGCAGTGCTATAGGGATAACGGACCGAACGTCCTACAATGAGCAGTTCTTC.

The chain recombines TRBV11-2 with TRBJ2-5; the match to TRBD1 covers 8 bases. The CDR3 contains 16 residues. V was clipped by 5 bases and J by 9 bases; unmatched bases: 17. Germline V gives CDR1 SGHAT, CDR2 FQNNGV. The CDR3 sequence: CASSTSPGQATLAQYF. CDR3 bases: TGTGCCAGCAGCACAAGCCCGGGACAGGCTACATTGGCCCAGTACTTC.

This clonotype occurred many times. As DNA, the CDR3 is TGCGCCAGCAGCTTGGAAGGGGCGCACACTGAAGCTTTCTTT. Encoded protein: CASSLEGAHTEAFF. This rearrangement joins TRBV5-1 to TRBJ1-1; TRBD1 is a possible D gene (5 bases). The ends were cut back, 0 bases at V and 3 bases at J, with 9 bases in the middle. This CDR3 is 14 amino acids long. Germline loops: CDR1 SGHRS, CDR2 YFSETQ.

This clonotype was seen more than once but under ten times. V and J are TRBV21-1 and TRBJ2-3; no check of the table's D call, TRBD2, against the DNA was made. TRBV21-1 is a listed pseudogene. The CDR3 length is 21 residues. The CDR3 loop is CASSNLLRGLAGEHLLDTQYF. DNA of the CDR3: TGTGCCAGCAGCAATCTCCTCCGGGGACTAGCGGGGGAGCACCTCTTAGATACGCAGTATTTT.

The chain recombines TRBV7-2 with TRBJ2-7, with 7 bases aligning to TRBD2. The CDR3 covers 15 residues. Germline values: CDR1 SGHTA, CDR2 FQGNSA. J gave up 0 bases and V 2 bases, and 4 bases lay outside the gene matches. The CDR3 protein is CASSLIGGTSYEQYF. DNA for the CDR3: TGTGCCAGCAGCTTAATCGGGGGGACCTCCTACGAGCAGTACTTC.

This chain connects TRBV7-3 to TRBJ1-5; 9 nucleotides line up with TRBD1. The CDR3 consists of 18 residues. The V and J ends lost 5 bases and 0 bases, in that order; junction bases with no gene match: 11. CDR1 and CDR2 (germline): SGHTA, FQGTGA. The CDR3 DNA follows: TGTGCCAGCAGCCCTTCTACAGGGGGCAGAAATAGCAATCAGCCCCAGCATTTT. Translation gives CASSPSTGGRNSNQPQHF.

This clonotype was counted ten times or more. The V and J genes are TRBV12-3 or TRBV12-4 and TRBJ1-2; no clear D gene. The CDR3 length is 15 residues. The V end lost 4 bases, the J end lost 7 bases, and 19 bases lay between the germline ends. This chain's CDR3 is CASSSLSQAYPGYTF. CDR3 nucleotides: TGTGCCAGCAGTTCTTTGTCCCAGGCTTATCCTGGCTACACCTTC.

This clonotype was detected only a few times. This rearrangement joins TRBV4-3 to TRBJ2-1; 10 bases are shared with TRBD2. There are 17 residues in the CDR3. CDR1 and CDR2 from the germline V gene are LGHNA and YSLEER. The trim removed 0 bases at V and 6 bases at J, leaving 8 bases unmatched. CDR3 region: CASSQDVATSGVNEQFF. The DNA of the CDR3 is TGCGCCAGCAGCCAAGATGTGGCCACTAGCGGGGTCAATGAGCAGTTCTTC.

The genes are TRBV7-9 and TRBJ2-2, with 8 bases identical to TRBD2. V was pared by 0 bases and J by 7 bases, with 4 bases of the junction left unmatched. The CDR3 length is 15 residues. The germline V gene has CDR1 SEHNR and CDR2 FQNEAQ (reference sequence). The CDR3 DNA follows: TGTGCCAGCAGCTTAGCTCTGCGGGAGGACGGGGAGCTGTTTTTT. Translation: CASSLALREDGELFF.

The chain employs TRBV12-3 or TRBV12-4 and TRBJ2-1, with 13 positions matching TRBD2. With V trimmed by 5 bases and J by 9 bases, 10 bases remained unmatched. The CDR3 spans 16 residues. The CDR3 loop is CASSEEGLAGTVEQFF. CDR3 DNA: TGTGCCAGCAGTGAAGAGGGACTAGCGGGAACCGTTGAGCAGTTCTTC.

This clonotype has more than one count but fewer than ten. The V and J genes are TRBV28 and TRBJ2-7; possible D gene TRBD1, 7 bases. Between the trimmed V and J ends, which lost 6 bases and 4 bases, there was a span of 22 bases. The CDR3 extends over 16 amino acids. The V gene's germline CDR1 is MDHEN and CDR2 SYDVKM. DNA of the CDR3: TGTGCCAGCAGCAAAGAGGCGGGACAGAGCTTTTACGAGCAGTACTTC. Protein: CASSKEAGQSFYEQYF.

This clonotype was seen only a few times. The genes are TRBV20-1 and TRBJ2-3, with 12 bases that match TRBD2. This CDR3 spans 13 amino acids. V lost 7 bases, J lost 3 bases, and 2 bases stayed unmatched. CDR1 and CDR2 from the germline V gene are DFQATT and SNEGSKA (reference sequence). CDR3 sequence reads: CSVTSGRTDTQYF. The DNA of the CDR3 is TGCAGTGTCACTAGCGGGAGGACAGATACGCAGTATTTT.

This clonotype has only a few counts. The V and J genes are TRBV6-1 and TRBJ2-7; 7 bases line up with TRBD1. V was pared by 6 bases and J by 3 bases, with 5 bases of the junction left unmatched. Germline lookup yields CDR1 MNHNS and CDR2 SASEGT. This CDR3 is 13 amino acids long. For the CDR3, the DNA is TGTGCCAGCAGCGGGACAGAGGACTACGAGCAGTACTTC. Its protein is CASSGTEDYEQYF.